This entry describes one T cell receptor beta chain. This sample is part of a study of blood T cell repertoires in COVID-19. Background on the study: Samples representing acute and convalescent COVID-19 were sourced from the United States, Italy and Spain.

The repertoire was sequenced with immunoSEQ multiplex PCR; TCRdb's copy has only in-frame clones and lacks some. In the table there are more than 10,000 clones, roughly 89% of which are singletons. The source of this sequence is a human donor in a cohort sampled during active COVID-19. The sample consisted of peripheral blood.

CDR3 sequence reads: CASRLITNTEAFF. CDR3 in DNA: TGTGCCAGCAGACTAATCACCAACACTGAAGCTTTCTTT. The rearrangement joins TRBV6-5 to TRBJ1-1; no definite D call. CDR3 length equals 13 residues. The V end was cut by 6 bases, the J end by 2 bases, with 10 bases between. Germline loops: CDR1 MNHEY, CDR2 SVGAGI.